Detailed here is one TCR beta chain. Its antigen is undetermined. The data belong to a study of CD8 T cells in Susac syndrome. It was with random hexamers that roughly 0.5 to 1 ug RNA was reverse transcribed. A multiplex approach, immunoSEQ multiplex PCR, amplified TCR beta CDR3 across 54 Vbeta and 13 Jbeta. MiXCR, run by TCRdb on the immunoSEQ multiplex PCR reads, gives a single entry per CDR3 protein. This sample has under 110,000 distinct CDR3 sequences, with approximately 95% found just once. Germline CDR1 is PRHDT and CDR2 is FYEKMQ (reference sequence). The V segment lost 5 bases and the J segment 5 bases; nucleotides outside the gene matches: 9. The CDR3 runs 15 residues. General study points: As acknowledged by the study, its TCR sequencing and HLA analysis included a relatively small number of individuals. Total CD8+ repertoires held approximately 17 Susac-specific public clones, while CD8+ TEMRA repertoires held five or six. Among active patients and in TEMRA cells, CD8+ clonal expansion in Susac reached its peak.

The chain carries TRBV13 and TRBJ2-5, with TRBD1 matching 9 bases. Sequences were obtained from CD8+ T cells from PBMCs. The sequence was collected from a human donor with Susac syndrome. DNA of the CDR3: TGTGCCAGCAGCGACCGGGACAGGGTCGGGGAGACCCAGTACTTC. Translation gives CASSDRDRVGETQYF.